Described below is a single T cell receptor beta chain sequence and its context. This clone is termed medium-sized (0.01 to 0.1%). Its antigen is not yet known. Base qualities are missing; no much larger clone stands one base away. The data were obtained in a study of long-term antiretroviral therapy in people with HIV (dated by TCRdb to 2021 to 2024). About the investigation overall: Collection of the earliest samples took place about a decade ahead of the 2015 WHO recommendation for immediate ART, at a time when ART was typically delayed until CD4 counts fell. This retrospective serial study examined whether starting ART and sustained HIV suppression were associated with changes in the composition and diversity of the TRB repertoire in peripheral blood. A total of about 180 cryopreserved PBMC samples were contributed to the cohort by 30 adults with confirmed HIV infection, with samples collected serially over a mean of roughly six years (range 1-12). About 35% of the 30 participants with HIV were female. No cross-contamination during QIAcube processing was seen in test extractions of a monoclonal T-cell line run alongside 30 to 35 polyclonal samples.

A distance of 16 bases separates the germline ends of V and J, which lose 2 bases and 5 bases respectively. Reading from cysteine to phenylalanine, the CDR3 counts 15 amino acids. Only the CDR3 part of the read is kept: 45 bases, read in frame from the first base. The CDR1 and CDR2 encoded by the germline V gene (reference sequence) are LNHDA and SQIVND. Inclusion was restricted to participants for whom at least one PBMC sample before ART initiation and at least two post-ART samples were available. Treatment was received in the United States of America by all participants with HIV. Before DNA extraction, cryopreserved samples of about 0.9-11 million PBMC were thawed and then washed. At the time of the earliest PBMC sample, participants with HIV were aged between roughly 20 and 54 years. Per participant, PBMC samples came from 1-4 timepoints prior to ART initiation and 2-8 timepoints following ART initiation, for a median of 7 samples. For every participant, serial HIV viral load, CD4+ T-cell count, ART history and demographic data were obtained. Using a Qiagen kit on a QIAcube, genomic DNA was extracted from unsorted PBMC, with samples processed in batches of 12.

Overall study results and their limits: No data were available on ART adherence, viral resistance or therapy changes, limiting inferences about post-ART repertoire changes. Because pre-ART samples had limited cell numbers, unsorted PBMC were profiled rather than sorted CD4+ and CD8+ T cells. CDR3 length ranges in HIV repertoires were narrower than in controls, and network structure suggested an antigen-experienced repertoire with only a slight naive shift after ART. Because PBMC availability was limited, only the TCR beta chain was sequenced, with no alpha chain pairing. The samples span the years 2004 to 2017, and the ART regimens used may be less effective than current regimens. At every time point, the repertoire was dominated by expanded TRB clones first identified before ART initiation, although this dominance fluctuated and, in many PLHIV, declined after ART. A significant increase in TRB diversity was found to be associated with ART initiation, although TRB diversity was observed to remain significantly below that of transplant donor controls even after long-term ART.

The immunoSEQ hsTCRB v3.0 assay was used at survey level resolution to sequence the TRB variable region. The target sequencing depth for TRB was about 40,000-55,000 T-cell genomes per sample. TRB libraries were pooled and sequenced on an Illumina MiSeq using a v3 150-cycle kit. Under the source paper's analysis protocol: Analysis of repertoires was carried out in R inside a reproducible Nextflow workflow spanning QC, data transformation and analysis. LymphoSeq2, an R package for exploring AIRR-Seq data, was used to implement the custom analyses. Several samples yielding fewer than 5000 total TRB sequences were excluded, leaving around 200 analyzed HIV repertoires. Of the 188 retained HIV repertoires, almost 60 were collected before and about 130 after ART initiation. Repertoires were downsampled to 5000 TRB nucleotide sequences, and summary statistics were averaged over 100 downsampling iterations. The analysis kept only TRB sequences whose CDR3 regions were at least seven amino acids long. Diversity was assessed using a clonality score derived from Shannon entropy and using the Gini coefficient. In the repertoire networks, any two of the top 5000 CDR3 amino acid sequences were linked whenever the two sequences differed by an edit distance of one. GLIPH2 predicted antigen specificity groups and MHC restriction for TRB CDR3 amino acid sequences. CDR3 amino acid sequences were matched against VDJdb and McPAS-TCR to flag known CMV, EBV, HIV or tissue antigen associations. Pre-ART, post-ART and control groups were compared with Wilcoxon signed-rank tests and Holm-Bonferroni correction. What TCRdb holds here is the immuneACCESS table cut down to in-frame rearrangements. Part of the clones is not present; checked against another copy, under half of the missing clones reflect an unresolved V gene, and the others are unexplained. From that table come the V and J calls and clone size; the DNA was used to work out D and trimming. This sample is represented by 13,000 to 15,000 clones; 75% to 85% of them were singletons. The ten largest clones capture about an eighth of the sample.

This specimen was unsorted PBMCs, taken 3.2 years before starting antiretroviral therapy. The clonotype was recovered from a middle-aged man with HIV. In this chain, TRBV19 is recombined with TRBJ2-7, and TRBD2 may be the D gene, going by 6 matching bases. The DNA sequence reads TGTGCCAGTAGTATATATTCGGGGGTGATGAACGAGCAGTACTTC. Its translation is CASSIYSGVMNEQYF.